One sample yielded the 8 T cell receptor beta chains listed below, sequenced in a study of graft-versus-host responses after intestinal transplantation. Data came from immunoSEQ multiplex PCR; TCRdb stores just in-frame clones and leaves some out. Seen here are under 45,000 clones, roughly 91% observed once, and the top ten hold roughly 7.1%. The input for sequencing was PBMCs, taken around 280 days after transplant. The source is a human patient who received an intestinal transplant, so some T cells may come from the graft donor.

The chain has TRBV21-1 and TRBJ2-2; the DNA was not used to check the table's D call, TRBD2. TRBV21-1 is a pseudogene. The CDR3 sequence is 22 residues long. CDR3 coding DNA: TGTGCCAGCAGCAAAGACCTTCCGGGACAGGGGAGCGGGGGGGCTTCTATCGGGGAGCTGTTTTTT. The encoded protein is CASSKDLPGQGSGGASIGELFF.

The V and J genes are TRBV10-3 and TRBJ1-1, with a weak D call TRBD1 (6 bases). This CDR3 contains 14 residues. Trimming cost V 3 bases and J 5 bases, with 13 bases left between them. Germline CDR1 is ENHRY and CDR2 is SYGVKD. This CDR3 reads CAISDKGRGTEAFF. DNA of the CDR3: TGTGCCATCAGTGATAAGGGCAGGGGAACTGAAGCTTTCTTT.

This clone is a singleton in its sample. The rearrangement joins TRBV19 to TRBJ1-2, with a possible D match to TRBD1 (5 bases). With 7 bases removed from V and 6 bases from J, the gap between germline ends came to 18 bases. There are 14 residues in the CDR3. Germline CDR1 and CDR2: LNHDA and SQIVND (reference sequence). The CDR3 nucleotides read TGTGCCAGTATCCCGACAGCGCGGGGACATGGCTACACCTTC. This translates into CASIPTARGHGYTF.

The chain employs TRBV5-4 and TRBJ1-3; D uncertain. V was shortened by 6 bases and J by 4 bases, with 5 bases between the two germline ends. Germline CDR1 is SGHNT and CDR2 is YYREEE (reference sequence). This CDR3 has 11 residues. The CDR3 reads CASTSGNTIYF. In DNA form, the CDR3 reads TGTGCCAGCACCTCCGGAAACACCATATATTTT.

V usage is TRBV27 and J usage is TRBJ2-3, with 8 bases fitting TRBD2. The CDR3 consists of 16 residues. The junction had 9 bases not matched to a gene; V was cut back by 6 bases and J by 1 base. Germline V gene sequence: CDR1 MNHEY, CDR2 SMNVEV (reference sequence). CDR3 in DNA: TGTGCCAGCAGGCGAAATCTAGCGGGTGGCACAGATACGCAGTATTTT. Amino acids: CASRRNLAGGTDTQYF.

The rearrangement joins TRBV2 to TRBJ1-6; D is unresolved. The CDR3 totals 17 residues. Germline V gene lookup returns CDR1 SNHLY and CDR2 FYNNEI. V dropped 0 bases and J dropped 9 bases, with 18 bases sitting between them. For the CDR3, the DNA is TGTGCCAGCAGTGAAGCCCCACCGGGCCACAGCATTTCACCCCTCCACTTT. It is translated as CASSEAPPGHSISPLHF.

The chain recombines TRBV7-9 with TRBJ2-7; 10 bases align to TRBD1. Looked up from germline, CDR1 is SEHNR and CDR2 is FQNEAQ (reference sequence). This CDR3 is built from 13 residues. J gave up 7 bases and V 1 base, and 1 base lay outside the gene matches. The CDR3 region is CASSLGTGGEQYF. The CDR3, as DNA: TGTGCCAGCAGCTTAGGGACAGGGGGTGAGCAGTACTTC.

CDR3 region: CASSLAGTGNYEQYF. CDR3 bases: TGTGCCAGCAGCTTGGCCGGGACAGGGAACTACGAGCAGTACTTC. The chain employs TRBV5-4 and TRBJ2-7, with 9 bases fitting TRBD1. CDR1 is SGHNT and CDR2 is YYREEE in the germline V gene (reference sequence). The J segment lost 3 bases and the V segment lost 0 bases, leaving 4 bases of the junction unmatched. This CDR3 comprises 15 residues.